The T cell receptor beta chain under discussion was sequenced for a study of blood T cell repertoires in COVID-19. At the level of the study: The United States, Italy and Spain provided the acute and convalescent COVID-19 samples. PBMCs, B-cell-depleted T cells, or T cells provided the cDNA or gDNA that made up the material.

Germline lookup yields CDR1 LNHDA and CDR2 SQIVND (reference sequence). The length of the CDR3 is 15 residues. V was clipped by 1 base and J by 1 base; unmatched bases: 2. Only in-frame clones appear in the TCRdb table, and some are missing; sequencing was by immunoSEQ multiplex PCR. The sample shows roughly 330,000 clones, 89% of them seen only once. The sequenced sample was peripheral blood. The J gene is TRBJ1-1, the V gene TRBV19; TRBD1 matches 8 bases. This TCR was sampled from a man between 18 and 29 years old who had recovered from COVID-19. CDR3 sequence: CASSIVGTGNTEAFF. The CDR3 nucleotides are TGTGCCAGTAGTATAGTTGGGACAGGGAACACTGAAGCTTTCTTT.